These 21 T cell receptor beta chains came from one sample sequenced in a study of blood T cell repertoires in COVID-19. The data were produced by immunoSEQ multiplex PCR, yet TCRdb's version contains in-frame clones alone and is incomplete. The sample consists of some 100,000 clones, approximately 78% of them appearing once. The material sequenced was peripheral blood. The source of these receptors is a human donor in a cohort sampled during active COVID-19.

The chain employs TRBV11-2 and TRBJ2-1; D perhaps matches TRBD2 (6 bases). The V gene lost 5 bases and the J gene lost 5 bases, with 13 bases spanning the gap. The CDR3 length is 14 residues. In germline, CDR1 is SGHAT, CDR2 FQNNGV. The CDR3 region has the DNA TGTGCCAGCAGCCCGGGACTCCCAAACAATGAGCAGTTCTTC. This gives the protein CASSPGLPNNEQFF. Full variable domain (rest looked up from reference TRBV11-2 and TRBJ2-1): EAGVAQSPRYKIIEKRQSVAFWCNPISGHATLYWYQQILGQGPKLLIQFQNNGVVDDSQLPKDRFSAERLKGVDSTLKIQPAKLEDSAVYLCASSPGLPNNEQFFGPGTRLTVL.

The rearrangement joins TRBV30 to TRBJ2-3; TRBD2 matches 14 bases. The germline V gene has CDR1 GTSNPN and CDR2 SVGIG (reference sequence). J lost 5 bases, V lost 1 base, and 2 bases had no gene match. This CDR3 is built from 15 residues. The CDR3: CAWSGTSGGRDTQYF. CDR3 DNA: TGTGCCTGGAGTGGGACTAGCGGGGGGCGAGATACGCAGTATTTT.

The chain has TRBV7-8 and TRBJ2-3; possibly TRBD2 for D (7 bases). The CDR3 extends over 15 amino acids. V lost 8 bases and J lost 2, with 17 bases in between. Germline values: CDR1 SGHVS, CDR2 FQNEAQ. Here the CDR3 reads CASRSWGGHTDTQYF. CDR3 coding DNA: TGTGCCAGCCGTAGCTGGGGGGGGCACACAGATACGCAGTATTTT.

The CDR3 bases are TGTGCCAGCAGCTTAGGGCCGGGACAGGGAGGCAATCAGCCCCAGCATTTT. Translation gives CASSLGPGQGGNQPQHF. This rearrangement joins TRBV7-8 to TRBJ1-5; 9 bases agree with TRBD1. In germline, CDR1 is SGHVS, CDR2 FQNEAQ. V trimming: 1 base; J trimming: 2 bases; junction bases outside the gene matches: 6. The CDR3 sequence is 17 residues long. Based on the CDR3 plus reference TRBV7-8 and TRBJ1-5, the full variable domain is GAGVSQSPRYKVAKRGQDVALRCDPISGHVSLFWYQQALGQGPEFLTYFQNEAQLDKSGLPSDRFFAERPEGSVSTLKIQRTQQEDSAVYLCASSLGPGQGGNQPQHFGDGTRLSIL.

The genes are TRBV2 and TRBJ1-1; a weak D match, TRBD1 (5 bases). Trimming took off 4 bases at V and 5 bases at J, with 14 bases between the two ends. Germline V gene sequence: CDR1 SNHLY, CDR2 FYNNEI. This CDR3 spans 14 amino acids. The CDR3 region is CASSGGRGWTEAFF. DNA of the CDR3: TGTGCCAGCAGTGGAGGGCGGGGGTGGACTGAAGCTTTCTTT.

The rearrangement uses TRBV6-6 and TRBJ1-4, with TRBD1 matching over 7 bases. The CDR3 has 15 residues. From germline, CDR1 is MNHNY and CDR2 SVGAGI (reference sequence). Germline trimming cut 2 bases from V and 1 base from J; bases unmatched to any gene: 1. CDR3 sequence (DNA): TGTGCCAGCAGTTACACAGGGGTAACTAATGAAAAACTGTTTTTT. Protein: CASSYTGVTNEKLFF.

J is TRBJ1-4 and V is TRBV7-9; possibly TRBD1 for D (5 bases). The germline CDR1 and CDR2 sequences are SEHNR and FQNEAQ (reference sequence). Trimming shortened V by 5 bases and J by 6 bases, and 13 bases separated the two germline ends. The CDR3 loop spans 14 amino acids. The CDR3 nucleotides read TGTGCCAGCAGCCTGGGACTAAAGGATGAAAAACTGTTTTTT. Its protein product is CASSLGLKDEKLFF.

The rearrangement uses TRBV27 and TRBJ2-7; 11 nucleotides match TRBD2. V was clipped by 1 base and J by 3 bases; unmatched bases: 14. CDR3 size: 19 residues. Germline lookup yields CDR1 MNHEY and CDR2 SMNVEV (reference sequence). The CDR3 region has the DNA TGTGCCAGCAGTTTATTGGGACCTTTTAGCGGGGGGGTAATCTACGAGCAGTACTTC. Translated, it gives CASSLLGPFSGGVIYEQYF.

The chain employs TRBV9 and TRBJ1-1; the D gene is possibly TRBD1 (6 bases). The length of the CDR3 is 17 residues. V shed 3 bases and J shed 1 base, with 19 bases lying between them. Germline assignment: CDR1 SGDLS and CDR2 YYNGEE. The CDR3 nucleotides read TGTGCCAGCAGCGCGACAGGCTCCGCGGTTGGGAACACTGAAGCTTTCTTT. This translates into CASSATGSAVGNTEAFF.

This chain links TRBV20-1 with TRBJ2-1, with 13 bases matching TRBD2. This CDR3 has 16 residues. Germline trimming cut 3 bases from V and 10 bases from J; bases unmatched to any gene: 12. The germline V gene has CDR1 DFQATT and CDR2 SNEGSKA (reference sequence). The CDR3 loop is CSASPLLAGGPEEQFF. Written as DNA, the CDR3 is TGCAGTGCTAGTCCCTTACTAGCGGGGGGGCCGGAGGAGCAGTTCTTC.

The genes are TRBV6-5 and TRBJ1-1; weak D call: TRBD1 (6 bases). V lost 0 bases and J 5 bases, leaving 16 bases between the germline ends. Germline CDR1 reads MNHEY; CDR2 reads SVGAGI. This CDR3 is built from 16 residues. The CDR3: CASSYSITGQRTEAFF. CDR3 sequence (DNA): TGTGCCAGCAGTTACTCGATAACAGGGCAGCGGACTGAAGCTTTCTTT.

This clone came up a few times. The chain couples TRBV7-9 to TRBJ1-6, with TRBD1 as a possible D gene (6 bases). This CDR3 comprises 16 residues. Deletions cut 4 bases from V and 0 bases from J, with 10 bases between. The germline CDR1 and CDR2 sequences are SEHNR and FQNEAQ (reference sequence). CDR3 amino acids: CASSSDRVSYNSPLHF. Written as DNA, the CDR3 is TGTGCCAGCAGCTCGGACAGAGTCTCCTATAATTCACCCCTCCACTTT.

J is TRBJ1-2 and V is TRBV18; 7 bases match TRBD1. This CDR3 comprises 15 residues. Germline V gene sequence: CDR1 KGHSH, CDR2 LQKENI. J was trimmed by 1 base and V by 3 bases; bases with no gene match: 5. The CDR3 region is CASSPGQTINYGYTF. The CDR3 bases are TGTGCCAGCTCACCGGGACAGACCATTAACTATGGCTACACCTTC.

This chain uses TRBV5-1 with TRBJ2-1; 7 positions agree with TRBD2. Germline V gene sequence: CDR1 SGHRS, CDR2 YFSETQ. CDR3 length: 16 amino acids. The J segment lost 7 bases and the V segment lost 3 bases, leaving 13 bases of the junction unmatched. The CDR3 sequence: CASSSLAVRGTNEQFF. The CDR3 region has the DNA TGCGCCAGCAGCTCCCTAGCGGTGAGGGGTACGAATGAGCAGTTCTTC.

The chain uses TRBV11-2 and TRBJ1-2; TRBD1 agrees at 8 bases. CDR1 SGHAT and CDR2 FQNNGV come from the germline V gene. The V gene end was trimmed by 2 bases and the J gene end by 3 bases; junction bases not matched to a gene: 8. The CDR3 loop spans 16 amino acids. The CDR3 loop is CASSLQMGTGYYGYTF. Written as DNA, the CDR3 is TGTGCCAGCAGCTTACAGATGGGGACAGGTTACTATGGCTACACCTTC.

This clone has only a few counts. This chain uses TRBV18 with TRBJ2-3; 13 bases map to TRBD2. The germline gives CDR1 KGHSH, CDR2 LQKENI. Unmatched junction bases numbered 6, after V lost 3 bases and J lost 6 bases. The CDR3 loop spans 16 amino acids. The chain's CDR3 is CASSPTSGGPRDTQYF. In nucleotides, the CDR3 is TGTGCCAGCTCACCGACTAGCGGGGGGCCTAGGGATACGCAGTATTTT.

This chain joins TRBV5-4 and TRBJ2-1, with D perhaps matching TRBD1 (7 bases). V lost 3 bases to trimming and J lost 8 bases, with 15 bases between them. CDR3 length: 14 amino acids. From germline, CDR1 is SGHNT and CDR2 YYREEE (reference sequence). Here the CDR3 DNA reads TGTGCCAGCAGCTCGATTGACAGGGACTATGAGCAGTTCTTC. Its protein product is CASSSIDRDYEQFF.

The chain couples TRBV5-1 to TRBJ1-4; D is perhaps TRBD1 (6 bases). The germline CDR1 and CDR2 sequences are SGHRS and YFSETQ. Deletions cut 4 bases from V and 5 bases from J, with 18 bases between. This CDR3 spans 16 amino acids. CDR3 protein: CASSLRLRTENEKLFF. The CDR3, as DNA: TGCGCCAGCAGCCTTCGGCTTAGGACAGAGAATGAAAAACTGTTTTTT.

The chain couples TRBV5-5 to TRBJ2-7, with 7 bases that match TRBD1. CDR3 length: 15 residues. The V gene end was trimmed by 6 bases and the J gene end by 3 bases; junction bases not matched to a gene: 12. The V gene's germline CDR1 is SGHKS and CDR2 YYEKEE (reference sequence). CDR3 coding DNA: TGTGCCAGCACCCCGTTTGGGACAGTTAACTACGAGCAGTACTTC. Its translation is CASTPFGTVNYEQYF.

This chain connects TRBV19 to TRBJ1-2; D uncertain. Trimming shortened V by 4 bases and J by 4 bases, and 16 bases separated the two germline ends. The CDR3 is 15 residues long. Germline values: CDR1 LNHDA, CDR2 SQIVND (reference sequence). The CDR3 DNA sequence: TGTGCCAGTAGTAAAGACCCCCGGGAGGCCTATGGCTACACCTTC. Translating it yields CASSKDPREAYGYTF.

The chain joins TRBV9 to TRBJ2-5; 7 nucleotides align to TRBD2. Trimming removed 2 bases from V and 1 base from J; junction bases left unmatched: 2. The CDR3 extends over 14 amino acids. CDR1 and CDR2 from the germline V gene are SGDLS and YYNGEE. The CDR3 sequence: CASSVGGVQETQYF. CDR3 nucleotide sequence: TGTGCCAGCAGCGTGGGAGGGGTCCAAGAGACCCAGTACTTC. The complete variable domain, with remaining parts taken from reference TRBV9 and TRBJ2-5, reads DSGVTQTPKHLITATGQRVTLRCSPRSGDLSVYWYQQSLDQGLQFLIQYYNGEERAKGNILERFSAQQFPDLHSELNLSSLELGDSALYFCASSVGGVQETQYFGPGTRLLVL.